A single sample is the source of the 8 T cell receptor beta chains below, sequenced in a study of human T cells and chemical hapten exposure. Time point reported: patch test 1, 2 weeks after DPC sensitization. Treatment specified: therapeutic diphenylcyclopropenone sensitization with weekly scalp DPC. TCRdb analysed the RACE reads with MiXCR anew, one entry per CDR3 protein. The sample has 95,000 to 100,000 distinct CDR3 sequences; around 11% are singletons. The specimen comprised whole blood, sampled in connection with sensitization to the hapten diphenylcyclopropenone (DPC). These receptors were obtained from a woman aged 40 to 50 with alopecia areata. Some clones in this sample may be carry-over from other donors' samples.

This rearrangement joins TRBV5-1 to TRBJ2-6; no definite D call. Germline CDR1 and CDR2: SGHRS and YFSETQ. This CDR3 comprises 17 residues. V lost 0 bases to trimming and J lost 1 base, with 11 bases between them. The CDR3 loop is CASSLEPPSSGANVLTF. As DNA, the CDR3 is TGCGCCAGCAGCTTGGAACCCCCTAGTTCTGGGGCCAACGTCCTGACTTTC.

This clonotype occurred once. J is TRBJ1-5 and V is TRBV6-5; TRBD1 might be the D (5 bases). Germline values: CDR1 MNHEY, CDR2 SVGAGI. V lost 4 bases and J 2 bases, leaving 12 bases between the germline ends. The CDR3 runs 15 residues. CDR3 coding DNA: TGTGCCAGCAGTTCCGCAGGGATCGGCAATCAGCCCCAGCATTTT. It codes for CASSSAGIGNQPQHF.

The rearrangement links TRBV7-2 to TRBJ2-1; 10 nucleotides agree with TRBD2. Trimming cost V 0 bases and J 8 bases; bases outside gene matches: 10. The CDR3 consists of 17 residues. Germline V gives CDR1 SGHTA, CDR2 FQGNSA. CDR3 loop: CASSLAGTAGGPHEQFF. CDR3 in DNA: TGTGCCAGCAGCTTAGCGGGGACAGCGGGAGGGCCACATGAGCAGTTCTTC. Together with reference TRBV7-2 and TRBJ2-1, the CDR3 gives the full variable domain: GAGVSQSPSNKVTEKGKDVELRCDPISGHTALYWYRQSLGQGLEFLIYFQGNSAPDKSGLPSDRFSAERTGGSVSTLTIQRTQQEDSAVYLCASSLAGTAGGPHEQFFGPGTRLTVL.

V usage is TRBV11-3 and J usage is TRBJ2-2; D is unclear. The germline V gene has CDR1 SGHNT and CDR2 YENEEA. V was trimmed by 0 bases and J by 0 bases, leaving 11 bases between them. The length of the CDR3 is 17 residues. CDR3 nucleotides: TGTGCCAGCAGCTTAGAAGGGCAAAGCGCGAACACCGGGGAGCTGTTTTTT. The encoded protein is CASSLEGQSANTGELFF.

In DNA form, the CDR3 reads TGTGCCAGCAGCAGGGACAGGGCCCAAGAGACCCAGTACTTC. This translates into CASSRDRAQETQYF. The chain is built from TRBV7-6 and TRBJ2-5; 9 bases align to TRBD1. Germline V lookup: CDR1 SGHVS, CDR2 FNYEAQ. Trimming took 5 bases from V and 1 from J; bases not matched to a gene: 2. This CDR3 is 14 amino acids long.

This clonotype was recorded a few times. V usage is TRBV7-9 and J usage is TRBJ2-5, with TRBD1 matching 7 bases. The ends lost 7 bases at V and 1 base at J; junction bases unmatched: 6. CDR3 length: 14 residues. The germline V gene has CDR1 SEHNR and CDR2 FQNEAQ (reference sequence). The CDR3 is CASKGTEIQETQYF. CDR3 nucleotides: TGTGCCAGCAAAGGGACAGAGATCCAAGAGACCCAGTACTTC.

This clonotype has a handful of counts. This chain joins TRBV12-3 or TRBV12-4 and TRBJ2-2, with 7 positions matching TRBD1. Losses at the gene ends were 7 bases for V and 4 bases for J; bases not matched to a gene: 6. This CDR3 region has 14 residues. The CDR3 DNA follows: TGTGCCAGCACCCGGACAGGCCCCACCGGGGAGCTGTTTTTT. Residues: CASTRTGPTGELFF.

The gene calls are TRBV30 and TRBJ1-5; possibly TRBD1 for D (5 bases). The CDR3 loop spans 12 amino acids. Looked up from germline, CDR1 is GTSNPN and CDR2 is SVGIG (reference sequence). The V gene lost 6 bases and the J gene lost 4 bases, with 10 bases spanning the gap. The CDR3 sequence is CACAGSNQPQHF. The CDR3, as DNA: TGTGCCTGCGCAGGGAGTAATCAGCCCCAGCATTTT.